The clone carrying this T cell receptor beta chain was picked up one time. No antigen is known for it. V gave up 0 bases and J gave up 1 base; unmatched junction bases: 9. The germline V gene has CDR1 SGHAT and CDR2 FQNNGV. CDR3 length: 18 residues. Each CDR3 protein is one row after TCRdb ran MiXCR on the reads. The sample lists hundreds of thousands of distinct CDR3 sequences; about 33% were seen once. This sample stems from a study of T cell repertoires in cytomegalovirus infection. At the level of the study: Both CMV infection and a matching HLA type were indicated by public TCR beta signatures.

This sequence originates from a human donor in good health (CMV status not recorded). Some clones in this sample may be carry-over from other donors' samples. The V call is TRBV11-2, the J call TRBJ2-1, with 7 bases lining up with TRBD1. The sample consisted of cultured PBMCs, taken from culture after CMV antigen stimulation. CDR3 in amino acids: CASSLDQGGSYSYNEQFF. CDR3 bases: TGTGCCAGCAGCTTAGATCAAGGGGGCTCCTATTCCTACAATGAGCAGTTCTTC.